In this sample, the clone carrying this TCR beta chain turned up many times. Its antigen remains unknown. V lost 4 bases, J lost 4 bases, and 8 bases stayed unmatched. From germline, CDR1 is DFQATT and CDR2 SNEGSKA (reference sequence). The CDR3 contains 15 residues. Individual cDNA molecules each received unique molecular identifiers attached to them. MiXCR was run by TCRdb on the 5' RACE reads, yielding one entry per CDR3 protein. The data show about 55,000 distinct CDR3 sequences, with under 8% seen just once and about 5.9% held by the top ten. The sample originates from a study of early T cells in non-severe SARS-CoV-2 infection. Overall study results and limits: Reliance on VDJdb matching favored anti-spike CD8 responses; private and CD4 specificities were missed.

Material: whole blood, obtained at baseline. V is TRBV20-1 and J is TRBJ2-1; 9 nucleotides align to TRBD2. This TCR derives from an adult who was a healthcare worker with PCR-confirmed SARS-CoV-2 infection or an uninfected control (not recorded which). CDR3 residues: CSAKSGGNDYNEQFF. DNA for the CDR3: TGCAGTGCTAAAAGCGGGGGGAACGATTACAATGAGCAGTTCTTC.